This is a list of T cell receptor beta chains from one sample in a study of blood T cells in healthy people across ages. A single record per CDR3 protein comes from TCRdb applying MiXCR to the 5' RACE reads. In the table there are a few hundred thousand distinct CDR3 sequences, 27% of which are singletons. Source material: blood. Source of these receptors: a woman in her 70s in good health. The CDR3 runs from the conserved cysteine through the conserved F or W. Each record gives: clone size, J gene, D gene, V gene, CDR3 DNA, CDR3 protein. The D gene is left open where the match is weak. Expanded clones get a size class; other rows say once, few or many, or leave the size out.

>few|TRBJ2-3|TRBD2|TRBV7-2
TGTGCCAGCAGCTGGGGACTAGGGAGGGGCACAGATACGCAGTATTTT
CASSWGLGRGTDTQYF
>few|TRBJ1-1|-|TRBV5-1
TGCGCCAGCAACCTAGGCGCGAACACTGAAGCTTTCTTT
CASNLGANTEAFF
>-|TRBJ2-7|-|TRBV6-6
TGTGCCAGCAGTTCGGACCTTGGGATAACCTACGAGCAGTACTTC
CASSSDLGITYEQYF
>-|TRBJ1-2|-|TRBV29-1
TGCAGCGTTGAAGATCTGGGTCCCAATGGCTACACCTTC
CSVEDLGPNGYTF
>few|TRBJ2-7|-|TRBV7-2
TGTGCCAGCAGCTTAGCGTACGGTTACGAGCAGTACTTC
CASSLAYGYEQYF
>-|TRBJ1-5|-|TRBV19
TGTGCCAGTAGTATCGCAGGGGAGTATCAGCCCCAGCATTTT
CASSIAGEYQPQHF
>-|TRBJ1-2|-|TRBV7-8
TGTGCCAGCAGCACGGGACACCCTGGCTACACCTTC
CASSTGHPGYTF
>-|TRBJ2-7|TRBD1|TRBV20-1
TGCAGTGCCGCCTACTCCGGGGGACAGGAGTACTTC
CSAAYSGGQEYF
>-|TRBJ2-7|-|TRBV7-2
TGTGCCAGCAGCGTACAGGATTCCTACGAGCAGTACTTC
CASSVQDSYEQYF
>few|TRBJ2-1|TRBD1|TRBV9
TGTGCCAGCAGCGTAAGGGGACAGGGATCTTCTGATGAGCAGTTCTTC
CASSVRGQGSSDEQFF
>-|TRBJ2-3|TRBD1|TRBV6-1
TGTGCCAGCAGCGTAACAGGGGTCAGGGCAGATACGCAGTATTTT
CASSVTGVRADTQYF
>few|TRBJ2-3|TRBD2|TRBV12-5
TGTGCTAGTGGTTTGACTAGCGGCTTCGCAGATACGCAGTATTTT
CASGLTSGFADTQYF
>few|TRBJ2-5|TRBD1|TRBV5-6
TGTGCCAGCAGCACATATTACAGGGGAGAGACCCAGTACTTC
CASSTYYRGETQYF
>few|TRBJ2-5|-|TRBV20-1
TGCAGTGCTATCACATCTTCGGGGGCACAAGAGACCCAGTACTTC
CSAITSSGAQETQYF
>many|TRBJ2-6|-|TRBV7-2
TGTGCCAGCAGCTTAGGACGCTCTGGGGCCAACGTCCTGACTTTC
CASSLGRSGANVLTF
>few|TRBJ2-7|-|TRBV7-9
TGTGCCAGCAGCGACAATGGGCCCGAGCAGTACTTC
CASSDNGPEQYF
>many|TRBJ1-1|-|TRBV29-1
TGCAGCGTTGTGGGGTGGACTGAAGCTTTCTTT
CSVVGWTEAFF
>-|TRBJ1-1|-|TRBV19
TGTGCCAGTAGTATCTTGGGGCAGGCCACTGAAGCTTTCTTT
CASSILGQATEAFF
>few|TRBJ2-3|-|TRBV6-2/TRBV6-3
TGTGCCAGCAGCCGGGACCCACGATCGCGGGGGTATTTT
CASSRDPRSRGYF
>-|TRBJ2-3|-|TRBV7-2
TGTGCCAGCAGCTTAGCGGGTAAAGATACGCAGTATTTT
CASSLAGKDTQYF
>few|TRBJ2-3|TRBD1|TRBV20-1
TGCAGTGCTAGAGAGGGGGACAGAGACACAGATACGCAGTATTTT
CSAREGDRDTDTQYF
>-|TRBJ2-1|TRBD1|TRBV20-1
TGCAGTGCTACTCCCGGGGGACAGGTCAATGAGCAGTTCTTC
CSATPGGQVNEQFF
>-|TRBJ1-5|-|TRBV20-1
TGCAGTGCTAGGCGCCCGGGCCCCCATCAGCCCCAGCATTTT
CSARRPGPHQPQHF
>few|TRBJ1-2|TRBD1|TRBV20-1
TGCAGTGCTCGCGGACAGGGAGGTGGCTACACCTTC
CSARGQGGGYTF
>few|TRBJ2-5|-|TRBV7-2
TGTGCCAGCAGCCTCCCTCCTGGCGATAAAGAGACCCAGTACTTC
CASSLPPGDKETQYF
>-|TRBJ2-5|TRBD1|TRBV7-2
TGTGCCAGCAGCTTAGGGGGACAGGGGGCAGGGGAGACCCAGTACTTC
CASSLGGQGAGETQYF
>few|TRBJ2-1|-|TRBV5-1
TGCGCCAGCAGCGGGGTTCTGAGCTCCTACAATGAGCAGTTCTTC
CASSGVLSSYNEQFF
>-|TRBJ2-5|TRBD2|TRBV20-1
TGCAGTGGCAAAGTCGGGGGGACGGAGACCCAGTACTTC
CSGKVGGTETQYF
>-|TRBJ2-7|-|TRBV29-1
TGCAGCGTTGCCGGACCTAGCTCCTACGAGCAGTACTTC
CSVAGPSSYEQYF
>once|TRBJ2-7|-|TRBV20-1
TGCAGTGCAGACGGGGGAATCTCCTACGAGCAGTACTTC
CSADGGISYEQYF
>few|TRBJ1-1|TRBD1|TRBV4-3
TGCGCCAGCAGCCAAGTCTTCCCGGACAGGGGGCTAGCTTTCTTT
CASSQVFPDRGLAFF
>few|TRBJ2-3|TRBD1|TRBV27
TGTGCCAGCAGTTTATCCGGGACAGGGGTAGATACGCAGTATTTT
CASSLSGTGVDTQYF
>few|TRBJ2-7|-|TRBV20-1
TGCAGTGCAGAAGACGGAGCGTACTACGAGCAGTACTTC
CSAEDGAYYEQYF
>-|TRBJ2-4|-|TRBV12-3/TRBV12-4
TGTGCCAGCAGTTTAGGGACTCCAGCCAAAAACATTCAGTACTTC
CASSLGTPAKNIQYF
>-|TRBJ1-4|-|TRBV25-1
TGTGCCAGCAGTGCAACCCAAGGGGCGAAGGAAAAACTGTTTTTT
CASSATQGAKEKLFF
>many|TRBJ2-1|-|TRBV24-1
TGTGCCACCAGTGATTTTGATGAGCAGTTCTTC
CATSDFDEQFF
>few|TRBJ2-1|-|TRBV5-1
TGCGCCAGCAGCTTGTATGGGGGCTACAATGAGCAGTTCTTC
CASSLYGGYNEQFF
>-|TRBJ2-5|-|TRBV5-1
TGCGCCAGCAGCAAAACCCGGACCAGGGAGACCCAGTACTTC
CASSKTRTRETQYF
>-|TRBJ1-6|TRBD1|TRBV7-9
TGTGCCAGCAGCTTCGGGACAGGGAGTTCACCCCTCCACTTT
CASSFGTGSSPLHF
>-|TRBJ1-1|-|TRBV7-9
TGTGCCAGCAGCCAAACTTCGAACACTGAAGCTTTCTTT
CASSQTSNTEAFF
>-|TRBJ2-7|-|TRBV20-1
TGCAGTGCTTGGACAGACTACGAGCAGTACTTC
CSAWTDYEQYF
>-|TRBJ1-3|-|TRBV9
TGTGCCAGCAGCGTCAGACATACGCTGGGAAACACCATATATTTT
CASSVRHTLGNTIYF
>-|TRBJ2-5|-|TRBV7-2
TGTGCCAGCAGTTTTCAGCCATATCAAGAGACCCAGTACTTC
CASSFQPYQETQYF
>once|TRBJ2-3|-|TRBV3-1
TGTGCCAGCAGCCAACTAGCGAGTTTCACAGATACGCAGTATTTT
CASSQLASFTDTQYF
>-|TRBJ2-3|TRBD1|TRBV7-2
TGTGCCAGCAGGACAGGGGCGCGCACAGATACGCAGTATTTT
CASRTGARTDTQYF
>-|TRBJ2-1|TRBD2|TRBV3-1
TGTGCCAGCAGCCAAGATCGTCGGCGGGGGGGCCAGAATGAGCAGTTCTTC
CASSQDRRRGGQNEQFF
>few|TRBJ1-4|-|TRBV5-5
TGTGCCAGCAGCCACTCCTGGGCAGAGCGCGAAAAACTGTTTTTT
CASSHSWAEREKLFF
>few|TRBJ2-5|-|TRBV3-1
TGTGCCAGCAGCCTAAGCTGGCGAAGGGAGACCCAGTACTTC
CASSLSWRRETQYF
>few|TRBJ1-1|-|TRBV24-1
TGTGCCACCAGTGATTTCGGGACTAGGGCTTTCTTT
CATSDFGTRAFF
>few|TRBJ2-1|-|TRBV5-1
TGCGCCAGCAGCCTGGAAGTGCGGACAGCTAATGAGCAGTTCTTC
CASSLEVRTANEQFF
>few|TRBJ2-5|-|TRBV7-2
TGTGCCAGCAGCTTAGGGCCGAAGGGTGGGGGGCAAGAGACCCAGTACTTC
CASSLGPKGGGQETQYF
>few|TRBJ1-1|-|TRBV6-2/TRBV6-3
TGTGCCAGCAGCAAGGGTCGAAGGACTGAAGCTTTCTTT
CASSKGRRTEAFF
>-|TRBJ1-2|TRBD1|TRBV12-3/TRBV12-4
TGTGCCAGCAGTCCCAGGACAGGGAAGGATGGCTACACCTTC
CASSPRTGKDGYTF
>-|TRBJ2-2|-|TRBV4-3
TGCGCCAGCAGCCAAGAATGGACACCGCAAGACACCGGGGAGCTGTTTTTT
CASSQEWTPQDTGELFF
>many|TRBJ2-2|-|TRBV5-1
TGTGCCAGCAGCCCTCAGGGTACCGGGGAGCTGTTTTTT
CASSPQGTGELFF